This T cell receptor (beta chain) came from a study of graft-versus-host responses after intestinal transplantation. Study as a whole: Recipients obtained multivisceral, liver-intestinal, or isolated intestinal transplants.

V lost 7 bases and J lost 2; bases outside the gene matches: 8. The CDR3 extends over 15 amino acids. From germline, CDR1 is MNHEY and CDR2 SVGAGI. The assay was immunoSEQ multiplex PCR, and TCRdb's table has in-frame clones only and misses some. Altogether about 81,000 clones are present, roughly 90% being singletons, with the ten largest covering just under 0.35%. About this clone itself: Its antigen is not identified.

The V gene is TRBV6-5, the J gene TRBJ2-7; 10 nucleotides align to TRBD2. This sequence was found in a human donor who was the organ donor for an intestinal transplant. This material consisted of unstimulated CD4+ T cells sorted from spleen or lymph node cells, taken before transplant. CDR3 in DNA: TGTGCCAGCATTTCTAGCGGGAGTCCGGCCTACGAGCAGTACTTC. Amino acid sequence: CASISSGSPAYEQYF.